This T cell receptor beta chain was observed in a study of blood T cell repertoires in COVID-19. The wider study: COVID-19 samples collected from the United States, Italy and Spain covered acute and convalescent phases. From T cells, B-cell-depleted T cells, or PBMCs came the material, which was cDNA or gDNA.

CDR1 and CDR2 (germline): MDHEN, SYDVKM. Trimming shortened V by 5 bases and J by 3 bases, and 11 bases separated the two germline ends. This CDR3 is built from 14 residues. As handled by the study authors: Researchers report that nucleated cell counts were estimated from reference gene primer amplification. Generated by immunoSEQ multiplex PCR, the TCRdb table keeps only in-frame clones and is missing some. V and J calls and clone size are given by that table; D and trimming were obtained from the DNA. The sample has some 100,000 clones; around 90% are singletons. This chain uses TRBV28 with TRBJ1-5; the D is unclear. The specimen sequenced was peripheral blood. The sequence came from a woman over 75 with active COVID-19. CDR3 in DNA: TGTGCCAGCAGTCTAGGAGGGAACAATCAGCCCCAGCATTTT. Translating gives CASSLGGNNQPQHF.